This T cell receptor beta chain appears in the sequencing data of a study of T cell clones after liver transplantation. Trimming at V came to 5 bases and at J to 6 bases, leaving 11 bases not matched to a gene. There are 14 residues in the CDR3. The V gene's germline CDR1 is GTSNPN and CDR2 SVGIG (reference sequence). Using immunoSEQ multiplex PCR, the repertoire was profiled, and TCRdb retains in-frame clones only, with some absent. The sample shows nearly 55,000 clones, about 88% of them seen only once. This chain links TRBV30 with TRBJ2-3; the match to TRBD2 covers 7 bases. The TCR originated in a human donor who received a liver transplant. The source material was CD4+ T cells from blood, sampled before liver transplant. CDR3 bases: TGTGCCTGGGCCGGACTAGTCAGTTCCGATACGCAGTATTTT. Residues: CAWAGLVSSDTQYF.